This note documents a single T cell receptor beta chain sequence. Treatment denoted: roughly 19 received Ad26.COV2.S at low or high dose, single or two shots; about 5 received placebo; per-sample allocation not given. Collection of samples fell on day 63 after the first vaccine or placebo injection. This CDR3 spans 14 amino acids. V was clipped by 0 bases and J by 4 bases; unmatched bases: 3. Germline V gene lookup returns CDR1 KGHSH and CDR2 LQKENI. This entry is derived from a study of Ad26.COV2.S vaccination and SARS-CoV-2 variants. The assay was immunoSEQ multiplex PCR, and TCRdb's table has in-frame clones only and misses some. The sample holds hundreds of thousands of clones, about nine tenths seen once.

The material was peripheral blood, obtained in a trial of Ad26.COV2.S vaccine versus placebo. The source of this sequence is a person aged 18-60 years who received the Ad26.COV2.S COVID-19 vaccine or a placebo. The chain uses TRBV18 and TRBJ2-7; TRBD1 aligns across 7 bases. CDR3 sequence reads: CASSPPTGLYEQYF. CDR3 in DNA: TGTGCCAGCTCACCACCGACAGGGTTATACGAGCAGTACTTC.